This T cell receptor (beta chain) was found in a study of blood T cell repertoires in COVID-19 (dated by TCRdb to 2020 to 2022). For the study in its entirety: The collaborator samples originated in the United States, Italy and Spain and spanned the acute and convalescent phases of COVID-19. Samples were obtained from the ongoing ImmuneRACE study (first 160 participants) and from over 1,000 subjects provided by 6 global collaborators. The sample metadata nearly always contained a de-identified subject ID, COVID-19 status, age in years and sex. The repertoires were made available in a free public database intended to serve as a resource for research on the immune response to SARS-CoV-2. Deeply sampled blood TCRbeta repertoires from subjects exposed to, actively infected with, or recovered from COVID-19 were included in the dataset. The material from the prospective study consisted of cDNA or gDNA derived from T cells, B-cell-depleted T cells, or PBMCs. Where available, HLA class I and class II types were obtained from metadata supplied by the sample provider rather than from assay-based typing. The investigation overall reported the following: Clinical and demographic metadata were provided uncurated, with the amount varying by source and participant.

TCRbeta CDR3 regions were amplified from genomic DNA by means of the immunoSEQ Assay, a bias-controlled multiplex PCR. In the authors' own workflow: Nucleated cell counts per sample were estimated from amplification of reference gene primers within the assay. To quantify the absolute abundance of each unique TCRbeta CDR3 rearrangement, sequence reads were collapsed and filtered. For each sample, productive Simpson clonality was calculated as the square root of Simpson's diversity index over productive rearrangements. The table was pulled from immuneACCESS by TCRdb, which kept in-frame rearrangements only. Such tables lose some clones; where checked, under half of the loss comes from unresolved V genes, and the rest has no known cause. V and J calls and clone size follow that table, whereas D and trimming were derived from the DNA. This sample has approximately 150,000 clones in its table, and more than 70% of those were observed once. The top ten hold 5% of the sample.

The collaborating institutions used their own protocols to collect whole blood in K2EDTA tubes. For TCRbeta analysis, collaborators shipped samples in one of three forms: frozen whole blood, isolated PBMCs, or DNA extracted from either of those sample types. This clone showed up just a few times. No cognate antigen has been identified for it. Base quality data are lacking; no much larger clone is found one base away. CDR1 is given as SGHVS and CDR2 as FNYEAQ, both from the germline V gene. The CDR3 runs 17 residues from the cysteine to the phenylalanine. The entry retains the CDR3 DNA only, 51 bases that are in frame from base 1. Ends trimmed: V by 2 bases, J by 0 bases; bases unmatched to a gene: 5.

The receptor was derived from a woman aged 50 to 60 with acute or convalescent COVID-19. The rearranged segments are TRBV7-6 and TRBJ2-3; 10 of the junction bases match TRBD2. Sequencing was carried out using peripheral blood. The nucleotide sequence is TGTGCCAGCAGCTTACGGCTAGCGGGGGCTAGCACAGATACGCAGTATTTT. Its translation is CASSLRLAGASTDTQYF. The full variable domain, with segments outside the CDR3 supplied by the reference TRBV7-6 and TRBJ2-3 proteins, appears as GAGVSQSPRYKVTKRGQDVALRCDPISGHVSLYWYRQALGQGPEFLTYFNYEAQQDKSGLPNDRFSAERPEGSISTLTIQRTEQRDSAMYRCASSLRLAGASTDTQYFGPGTRLTVL.